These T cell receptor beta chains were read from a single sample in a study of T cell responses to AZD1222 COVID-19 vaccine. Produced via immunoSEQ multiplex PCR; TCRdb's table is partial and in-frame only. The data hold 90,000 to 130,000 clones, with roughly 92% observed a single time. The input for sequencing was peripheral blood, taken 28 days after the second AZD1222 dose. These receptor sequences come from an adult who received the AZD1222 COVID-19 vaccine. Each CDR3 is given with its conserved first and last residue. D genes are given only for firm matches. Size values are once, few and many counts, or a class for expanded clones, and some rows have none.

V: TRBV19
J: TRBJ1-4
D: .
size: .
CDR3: CATSSAPRAEKLFF
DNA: TGTGCCACATCCTCGGCCCCCAGGGCCGAAAAACTGTTTTTT

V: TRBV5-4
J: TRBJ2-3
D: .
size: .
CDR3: CASGQRSTDTQYF
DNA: TGTGCCAGCGGCCAGCGGAGCACAGATACGCAGTATTTT

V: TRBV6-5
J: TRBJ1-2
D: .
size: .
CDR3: CASSPEALEVYGYTF
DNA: TGTGCCAGCAGCCCCGAGGCGCTAGAGGTCTATGGCTACACCTTC

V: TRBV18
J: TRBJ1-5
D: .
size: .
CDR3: CASSPSIGRNQPQHF
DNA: TGTGCCAGCTCACCAAGTATTGGCCGAAATCAGCCCCAGCATTTT

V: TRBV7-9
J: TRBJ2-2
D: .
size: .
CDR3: CASSSNRLGELFF
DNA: TGTGCCAGCAGCTCAAACAGGCTCGGGGAGCTGTTTTTT

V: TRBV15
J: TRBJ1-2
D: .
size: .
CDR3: CATSRDWQNYGYTF
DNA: TGTGCCACCAGCAGAGATTGGCAAAACTATGGCTACACCTTC

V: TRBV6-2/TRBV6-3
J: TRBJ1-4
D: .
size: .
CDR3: CASSSAGTFINEKLFF
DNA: TGTGCCAGCAGTTCGGCCGGGACGTTTATTAATGAAAAACTGTTTTTT

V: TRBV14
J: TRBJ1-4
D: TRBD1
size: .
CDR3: CASSRTGMVEKLFF
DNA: TGTGCCAGCAGCCGGACAGGGATGGTTGAAAAACTGTTTTTT

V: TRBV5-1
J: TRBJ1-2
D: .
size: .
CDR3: CASSFSRGRYGYTF
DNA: TGCGCCAGCAGCTTCTCCAGGGGCCGGTATGGCTACACCTTC

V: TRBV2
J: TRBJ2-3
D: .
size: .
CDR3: CASNQEQGPDTQYF
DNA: TGTGCCAGCAATCAAGAACAGGGACCAGATACGCAGTATTTT

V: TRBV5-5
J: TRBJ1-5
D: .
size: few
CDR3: CASSLAGGAGPQHF
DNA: TGTGCCAGCAGCTTGGCGGGGGGCGCGGGGCCCCAGCATTTT

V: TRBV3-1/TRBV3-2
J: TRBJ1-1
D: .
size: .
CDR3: CASSQAGTSEAFF
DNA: TGTGCCAGCAGCCAAGCCGGGACATCTGAAGCTTTCTTT

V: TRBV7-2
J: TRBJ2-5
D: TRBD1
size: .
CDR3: CASSDRQGSETQYF
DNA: TGTGCCAGCAGCGACCGACAGGGGTCAGAGACCCAGTACTTC

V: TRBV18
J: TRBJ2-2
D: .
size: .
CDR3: CASSPWAGAENTGELFF
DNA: TGTGCCAGCTCACCATGGGCAGGGGCTGAGAACACCGGGGAGCTGTTTTTT

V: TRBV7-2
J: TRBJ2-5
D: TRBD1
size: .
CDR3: CASSLAKGQGVETQYF
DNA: TGTGCCAGCAGCTTAGCGAAAGGACAGGGGGTCGAGACCCAGTACTTC

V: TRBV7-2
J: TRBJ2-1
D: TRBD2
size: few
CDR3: CASSLWSSGGNEQFF
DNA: TGTGCCAGCAGCTTATGGTCGAGCGGGGGGAATGAGCAGTTCTTC

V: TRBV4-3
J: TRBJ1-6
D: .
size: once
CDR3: CASSQEAASSSYNSPLHF
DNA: TGCGCCAGCAGCCAAGAAGCGGCGTCAAGCTCCTATAATTCACCCCTCCACTTT

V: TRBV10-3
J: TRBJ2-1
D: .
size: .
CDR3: CAISGTGEQFF
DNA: TGTGCCATCTCTGGCACGGGTGAGCAGTTCTTC

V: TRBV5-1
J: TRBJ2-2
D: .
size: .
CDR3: CASSQDSLTGELFF
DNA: TGCGCCAGCAGCCAGGACAGCCTCACCGGGGAGCTGTTTTTT

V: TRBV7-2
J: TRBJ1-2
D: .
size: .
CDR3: CASSDGRGYGYTF
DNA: TGTGCCAGCAGCGACGGACGGGGCTATGGCTACACCTTC

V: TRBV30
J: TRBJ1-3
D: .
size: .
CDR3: CAWSIVSGNTIYF
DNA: TGTGCCTGGAGTATTGTCTCTGGAAACACCATATATTTT

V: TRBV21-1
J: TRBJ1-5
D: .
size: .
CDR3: CANDEGPRSNQPQHF
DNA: TGTGCCAACGACGAAGGGCCGAGGAGCAATCAGCCCCAGCATTTT

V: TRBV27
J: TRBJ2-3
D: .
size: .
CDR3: CASSLWGTSRDTDTQYF
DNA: TGTGCCAGCAGTTTATGGGGGACTTCCCGGGACACAGATACGCAGTATTTT

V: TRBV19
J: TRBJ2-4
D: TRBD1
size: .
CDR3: CASSLTGGEDIQYF
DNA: TGTGCCAGTAGTTTGACAGGGGGGGAAGACATTCAGTACTTC

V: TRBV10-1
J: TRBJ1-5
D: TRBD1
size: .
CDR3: CASPNRKGASNQPQHF
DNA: TGCGCCAGTCCGAACCGAAAGGGGGCAAGCAATCAGCCCCAGCATTTT

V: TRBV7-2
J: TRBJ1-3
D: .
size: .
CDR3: CASSKSSGGVSGNTIYF
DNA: TGTGCCAGCAGCAAGTCATCCGGGGGGGTCTCTGGAAACACCATATATTTT

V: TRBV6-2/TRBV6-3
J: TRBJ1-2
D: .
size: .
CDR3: CASSLLRAGGYTF
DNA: TGTGCCAGCAGTTTACTGCGAGCTGGAGGCTACACCTTC

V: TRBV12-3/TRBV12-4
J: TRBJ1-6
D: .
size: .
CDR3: CASRASRGSPLHF
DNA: TGTGCCAGCAGGGCCTCCCGGGGTTCACCCCTCCACTTT

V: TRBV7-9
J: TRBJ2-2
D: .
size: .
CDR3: CASSSPDRGSGELFF
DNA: TGTGCCAGCAGCTCTCCAGACCGCGGGTCCGGGGAGCTGTTTTTT

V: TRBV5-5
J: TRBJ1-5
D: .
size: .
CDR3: CASSSGQRNGGNQPQHF
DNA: TGTGCCAGCAGCTCCGGACAGCGGAATGGGGGCAATCAGCCCCAGCATTTT

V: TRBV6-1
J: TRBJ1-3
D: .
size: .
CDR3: CASSEAGRFFSGNTIYF
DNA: TGTGCCAGCAGTGAAGCGGGACGATTTTTCTCTGGAAACACCATATATTTT

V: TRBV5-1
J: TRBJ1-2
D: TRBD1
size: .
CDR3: CASSPEGARSYGYTF
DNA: TGCGCCAGCAGTCCTGAGGGGGCGCGTAGCTATGGCTACACCTTC

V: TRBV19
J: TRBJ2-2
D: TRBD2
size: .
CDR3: CASSIERGGPGELFF
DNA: TGTGCCAGTAGTATCGAGCGGGGGGGCCCCGGGGAGCTGTTTTTT

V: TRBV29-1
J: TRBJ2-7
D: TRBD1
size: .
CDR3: CSVDSGQDVYEQYF
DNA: TGCAGCGTTGATTCTGGACAGGACGTCTACGAGCAGTACTTC

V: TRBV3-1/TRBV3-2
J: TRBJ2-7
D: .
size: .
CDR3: CASSHTTGSYEQYF
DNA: TGTGCCAGCAGCCATACAACAGGGTCCTACGAGCAGTACTTC

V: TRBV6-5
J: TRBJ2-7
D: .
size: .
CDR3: CASMTPGGTYEQYF
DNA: TGTGCCAGCATGACTCCGGGCGGGACCTACGAGCAGTACTTC

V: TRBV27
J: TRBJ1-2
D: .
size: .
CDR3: CASSLTGSYGYTF
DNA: TGTGCCAGCAGTTTGACAGGCAGCTATGGCTACACCTTC

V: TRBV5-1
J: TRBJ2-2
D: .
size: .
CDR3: CASSLEATTGELFF
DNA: TGCGCCAGCAGCTTGGAAGCCACCACCGGGGAGCTGTTTTTT

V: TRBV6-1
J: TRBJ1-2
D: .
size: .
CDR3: CASSEGQANYGYTF
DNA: TGTGCCAGCAGTGAAGGACAGGCGAACTATGGCTACACCTTC

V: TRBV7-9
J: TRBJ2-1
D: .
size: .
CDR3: CASSFGVGEQFF
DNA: TGTGCCAGCAGCTTCGGGGTCGGTGAGCAGTTCTTC

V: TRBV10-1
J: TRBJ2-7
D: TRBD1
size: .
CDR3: CASSESHMDRANEQYF
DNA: TGCGCCAGCAGTGAGTCCCATATGGACAGGGCAAACGAGCAGTACTTC